Shown below are 2 T cell receptor beta chains from a single sample sequenced in a study of shared T cell receptors in the human thymus. Profiled with immunoSEQ multiplex PCR; TCRdb holds only in-frame clones, not every one. The sample lists 650,000 to 950,000 clones; 80% to 90% were seen once. This same sample was also part of a study on human thymus T cells.

The source material was thymocytes. Receptor source: a girl younger than two with a congenital heart defect.

The J gene is TRBJ1-2, the V gene TRBV7-9; D might be TRBD1 (6 bases). In germline, CDR1 is SEHNR, CDR2 FQNEAQ (reference sequence). The CDR3 is 15 amino acids. V shed 5 bases and J shed 7 bases, with 20 bases lying between them. The CDR3 sequence is CASSPGGDIPTGYTF. DNA for the CDR3: TGTGCCAGCAGCCCGGGAGGGGACATTCCCACTGGCTACACCTTC.

The chain employs TRBV5-6 and TRBJ2-5; D perhaps matches TRBD2 (7 bases). Trimming stripped 3 bases from V and 3 bases from J, with 12 bases between. Germline values: CDR1 SGHDT, CDR2 YYEEEE. The CDR3 consists of 14 residues. DNA for the CDR3: TGTGCCAGCAGCTGTCGGGGGGCCGAAGAGACCCAGTACTTC. This sequence encodes CASSCRGAEETQYF.